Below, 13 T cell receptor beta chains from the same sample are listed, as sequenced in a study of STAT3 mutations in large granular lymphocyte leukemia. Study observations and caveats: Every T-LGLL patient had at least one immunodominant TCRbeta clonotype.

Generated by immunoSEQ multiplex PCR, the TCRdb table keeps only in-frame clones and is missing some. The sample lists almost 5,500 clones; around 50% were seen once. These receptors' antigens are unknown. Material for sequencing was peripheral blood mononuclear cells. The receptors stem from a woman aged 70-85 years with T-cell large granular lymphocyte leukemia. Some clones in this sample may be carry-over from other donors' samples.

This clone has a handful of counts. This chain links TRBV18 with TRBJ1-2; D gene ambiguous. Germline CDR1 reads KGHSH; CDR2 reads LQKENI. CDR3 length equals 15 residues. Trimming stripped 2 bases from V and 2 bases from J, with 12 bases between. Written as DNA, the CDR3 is TGTGCCAGCTCACCAGAAGTGGGTCGGAACTATGGCTACACCTTC. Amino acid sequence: CASSPEVGRNYGYTF.

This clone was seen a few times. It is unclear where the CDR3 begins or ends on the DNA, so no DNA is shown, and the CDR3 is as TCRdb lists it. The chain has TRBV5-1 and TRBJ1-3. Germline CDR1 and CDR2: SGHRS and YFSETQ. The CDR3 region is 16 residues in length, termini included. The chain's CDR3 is CASSFGSGGSGNTIYF.

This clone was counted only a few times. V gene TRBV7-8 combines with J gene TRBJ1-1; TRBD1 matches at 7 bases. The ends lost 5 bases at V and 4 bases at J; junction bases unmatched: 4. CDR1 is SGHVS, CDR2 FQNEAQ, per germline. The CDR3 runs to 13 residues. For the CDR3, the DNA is TGTGCCAGCAGCGACGACAGGGTCACTGAAGCTTTCTTT. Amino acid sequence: CASSDDRVTEAFF.

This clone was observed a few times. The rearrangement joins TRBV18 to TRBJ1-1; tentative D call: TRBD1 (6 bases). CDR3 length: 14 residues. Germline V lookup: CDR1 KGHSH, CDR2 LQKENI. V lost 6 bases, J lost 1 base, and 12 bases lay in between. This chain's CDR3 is CASSPIQGNTEAFF. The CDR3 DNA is TGTGCCAGCTCCCCGATACAGGGGAACACTGAAGCTTTCTTT. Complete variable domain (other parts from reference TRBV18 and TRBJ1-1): NAGVMQNPRHLVRRRGQEARLRCSPMKGHSHVYWYRQLPEEGLKFMVYLQKENIIDESGMPKERFSAEFPKEGPSILRIQQVVRGDSAAYFCASSPIQGNTEAFFGQGTRLTVV.

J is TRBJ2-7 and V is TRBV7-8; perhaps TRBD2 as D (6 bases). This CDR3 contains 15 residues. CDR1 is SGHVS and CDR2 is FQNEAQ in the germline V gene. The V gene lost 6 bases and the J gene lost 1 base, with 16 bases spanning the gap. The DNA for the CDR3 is TGTGCCAGCAGGCAAACCGGGACTGGATCCTACGAGCAGTACTTC. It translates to CASRQTGTGSYEQYF.

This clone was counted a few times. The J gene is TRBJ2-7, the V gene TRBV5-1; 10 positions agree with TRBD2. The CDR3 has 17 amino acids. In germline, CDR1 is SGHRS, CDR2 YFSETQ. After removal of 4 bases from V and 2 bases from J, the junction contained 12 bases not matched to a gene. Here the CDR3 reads CASSPFHLAGDPYEQYF. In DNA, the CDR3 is TGCGCCAGCAGCCCATTCCACCTAGCGGGAGACCCCTACGAGCAGTACTTC. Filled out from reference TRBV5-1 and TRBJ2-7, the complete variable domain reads KAGVTQTPRYLIKTRGQQVTLSCSPISGHRSVSWYQQTPGQGLQFLFEYFSETQRNKGNFPGRFSGRQFSNSRSEMNVSTLELGDSALYLCASSPFHLAGDPYEQYFGPGTRLTVT.

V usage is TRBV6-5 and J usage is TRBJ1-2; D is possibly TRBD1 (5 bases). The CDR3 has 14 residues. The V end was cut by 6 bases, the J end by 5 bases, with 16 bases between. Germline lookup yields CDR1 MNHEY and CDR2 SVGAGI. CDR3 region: CASRSSRVPYGYTF. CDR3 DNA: TGTGCCAGCAGATCCTCCAGGGTTCCATATGGCTACACCTTC.

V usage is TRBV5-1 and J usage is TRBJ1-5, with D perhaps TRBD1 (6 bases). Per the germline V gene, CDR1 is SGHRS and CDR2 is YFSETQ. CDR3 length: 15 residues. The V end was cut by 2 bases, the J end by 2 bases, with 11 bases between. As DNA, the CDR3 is TGCGCCAGCAGCTTCGAGGGGGAAGGCAATCAGCCCCAGCATTTT. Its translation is CASSFEGEGNQPQHF. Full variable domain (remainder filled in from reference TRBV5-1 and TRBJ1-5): KAGVTQTPRYLIKTRGQQVTLSCSPISGHRSVSWYQQTPGQGLQFLFEYFSETQRNKGNFPGRFSGRQFSNSRSEMNVSTLELGDSALYLCASSFEGEGNQPQHFGDGTRLSIL.

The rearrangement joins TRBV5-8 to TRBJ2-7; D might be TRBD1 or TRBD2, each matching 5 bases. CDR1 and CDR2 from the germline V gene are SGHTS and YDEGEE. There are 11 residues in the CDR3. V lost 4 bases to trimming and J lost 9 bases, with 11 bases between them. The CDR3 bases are TGTGCCAGCAGCATAGGGACGAGGCAGTACTTC. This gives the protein CASSIGTRQYF.

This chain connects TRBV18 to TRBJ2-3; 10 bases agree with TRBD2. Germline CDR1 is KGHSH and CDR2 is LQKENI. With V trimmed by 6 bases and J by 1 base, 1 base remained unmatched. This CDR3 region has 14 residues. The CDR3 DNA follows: TGTGCCAGCTCGGGGACTAGCGGCACAGATACGCAGTATTTT. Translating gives CASSGTSGTDTQYF.

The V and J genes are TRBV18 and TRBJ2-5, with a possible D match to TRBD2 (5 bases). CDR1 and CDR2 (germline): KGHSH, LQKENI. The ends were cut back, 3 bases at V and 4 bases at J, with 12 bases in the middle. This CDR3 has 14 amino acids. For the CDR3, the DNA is TGTGCCAGCTCACCGGCGGGTGCGGCAGAGACCCAGTACTTC. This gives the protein CASSPAGAAETQYF.

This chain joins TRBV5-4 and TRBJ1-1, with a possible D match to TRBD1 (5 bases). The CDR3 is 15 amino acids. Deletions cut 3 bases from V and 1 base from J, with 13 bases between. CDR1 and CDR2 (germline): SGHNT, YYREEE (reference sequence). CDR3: CASSWGTKGNTEAFF. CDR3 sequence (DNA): TGTGCCAGCAGCTGGGGGACTAAGGGGAACACTGAAGCTTTCTTT.

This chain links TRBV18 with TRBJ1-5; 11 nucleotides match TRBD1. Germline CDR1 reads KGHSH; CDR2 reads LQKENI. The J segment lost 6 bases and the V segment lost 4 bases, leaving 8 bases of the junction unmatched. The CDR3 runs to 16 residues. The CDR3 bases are TGTGCCAGCTCACTGACGGGACAGGGGGATACTCAGCCCCAGCATTTT. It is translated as CASSLTGQGDTQPQHF.